The rows below give T cell receptor beta chains drawn from one sample of a study of blood T cell repertoires in COVID-19. The data were produced by immunoSEQ multiplex PCR, yet TCRdb's version contains in-frame clones alone and is incomplete. This table has 180,000 or so clones, more than 75% appearing once. Material: peripheral blood. These receptors came from an elderly woman with acute or convalescent COVID-19. CDR3s include the opening cysteine and the closing phenylalanine or tryptophan. D genes are given only for firm matches. Not every row has a clone size; where given, it reads once, few, many or a size class.

>TRBJ2-7|NA|NA|TRBV11-2
CASSLVGSYEQYF
TGTGCCAGCAGCTTAGTGGGCAGCTACGAGCAGTACTTC
>TRBJ2-7|TRBD2|NA|TRBV4-2
CASRQEAGGSYEQYF
TGTGCCAGCAGGCAGGAGGCAGGCGGGAGTTACGAGCAGTACTTC
>TRBJ2-7|NA|NA|TRBV6-2/TRBV6-3
CASSFMGAPYEQYF
TGTGCCAGCAGTTTTATGGGAGCACCCTACGAGCAGTACTTC
>TRBJ2-3|TRBD2|NA|TRBV15
CATSAAAGTSASDTQYF
TGTGCCACCAGCGCCGCAGCCGGGACTAGCGCGTCAGATACGCAGTATTTT
>TRBJ1-6|TRBD1|NA|TRBV2
CASSGTGPWNSPLHF
TGTGCCAGCAGTGGGACAGGGCCTTGGAATTCACCCCTCCACTTT
>TRBJ2-5|NA|NA|TRBV5-6
CASSSLGTFQETQYF
TGTGCCAGCAGCAGCCTAGGGACTTTTCAAGAGACCCAGTACTTC
>TRBJ2-3|TRBD1|once|TRBV18
CASSLDRGLGTDTQYF
TGTGCCAGCTCACTCGACAGGGGGCTAGGCACAGATACGCAGTATTTT
>TRBJ2-7|TRBD2|NA|TRBV7-2
CASSLGLALYEQYF
TGTGCCAGCAGCTTAGGACTAGCGCTCTACGAGCAGTACTTC
>TRBJ2-5|NA|NA|TRBV5-1
CASSLKGGAGETQYF
TGCGCCAGCAGCCTCAAAGGGGGGGCCGGGGAGACCCAGTACTTC
>TRBJ2-1|NA|NA|TRBV5-1
CASSLVTGWNEQFF
TGCGCCAGCAGCTTGGTAACGGGGTGGAATGAGCAGTTCTTC
>TRBJ1-6|NA|few|TRBV5-4
CASSLDSENSPLHF
TGTGCCAGCAGCTTGGATTCAGAAAATTCACCCCTCCACTTT
>TRBJ2-7|TRBD1|NA|TRBV5-1
CASSSTTGGYEQYF
TGCGCCAGCAGCTCTACGACAGGGGGCTACGAGCAGTACTTC